The entry below gives a single TCR beta chain sequence along with its context. The data are from a study of control samples from healthy donors and cancer patients. Generated by immunoSEQ multiplex PCR, the TCRdb table keeps only in-frame clones and is missing some. The sample shows more than 75,000 clones, about four fifths of them seen only once. J was trimmed by 5 bases and V by 2 bases; bases with no gene match: 8. The germline V gene has CDR1 SNHLY and CDR2 FYNNEI. The CDR3 sequence is 16 residues long. This sequence originates from a woman aged 25 to 39 in good health. The J gene is TRBJ2-5, the V gene TRBV2, with 10 bases fitting TRBD2. Sequenced input: blood. In DNA form, the CDR3 reads TGTGCCAGCAGTGAAAGCAGCGGGGGGGCCAGCGAGACCCAGTACTTC. It codes for CASSESSGGASETQYF. The complete variable domain, with remaining parts taken from reference TRBV2 and TRBJ2-5, reads EPEVTQTPSHQVTQMGQEVILRCVPISNHLYFYWYRQILGQKVEFLVSFYNNEISEKSEIFDDQFSVERPDGSNFTLKIRSTKLEDSAMYFCASSESSGGASETQYFGPGTRLLVL.